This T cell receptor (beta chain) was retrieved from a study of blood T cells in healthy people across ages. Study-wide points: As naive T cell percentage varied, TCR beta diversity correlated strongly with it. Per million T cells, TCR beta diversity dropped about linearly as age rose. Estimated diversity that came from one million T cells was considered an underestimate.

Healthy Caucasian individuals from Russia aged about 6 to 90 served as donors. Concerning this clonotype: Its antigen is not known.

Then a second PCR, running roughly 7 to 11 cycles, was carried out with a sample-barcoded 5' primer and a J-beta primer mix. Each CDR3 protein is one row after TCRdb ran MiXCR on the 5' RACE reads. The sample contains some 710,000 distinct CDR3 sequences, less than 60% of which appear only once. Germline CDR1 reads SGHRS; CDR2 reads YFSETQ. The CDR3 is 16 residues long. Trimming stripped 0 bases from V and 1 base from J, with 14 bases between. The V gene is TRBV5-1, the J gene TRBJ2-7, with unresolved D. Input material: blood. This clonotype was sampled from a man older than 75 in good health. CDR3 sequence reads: CASSLGYGMGSYEQYF. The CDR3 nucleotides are TGCGCCAGCAGCTTGGGGTACGGTATGGGGTCCTACGAGCAGTACTTC.